The text below deals with one T cell receptor (beta chain). What it binds is unknown. Per germline, CDR1 DFQATT and CDR2 SNEGSKA (reference sequence). Trimming removed 6 bases at V and 0 bases at J, with 7 bases between. This CDR3 comprises 12 residues. A second PCR, run for about 7 to 12 cycles, used a sample-barcoded 5' primer plus a J-beta primer mix. Every cDNA was tagged by a template-switch adaptor with 12 random nucleotides. TCRdb fed the 5' RACE reads into MiXCR, producing one record per CDR3 protein. Here the sample spans some 710,000 distinct CDR3 sequences, about 20% being singletons. The record originates from a study of blood T cells in healthy people across ages. Regarding the study as a whole: Older age coincided with a roughly linear decline in TCR beta diversity per million T cells.

The rearrangement links TRBV20-1 to TRBJ2-3; D is unclear. The sequenced sample was blood. The receptor was isolated from a man between 65 and 80 years old in good health. In DNA form, the CDR3 reads TGCAGTGCGGGGTTGAGCACAGATACGCAGTATTTT. Translated, it gives CSAGLSTDTQYF.